These 10 T cell receptor beta chains were sequenced from one sample in a study of technical replicates of blood from several donors. Profiling relied on immunoSEQ multiplex PCR, and the TCRdb table lists in-frame clones only, not all of them. The sample records about 100,000 clones, 96% being singletons. The sequenced material came from T cells isolated from PBMCs. All receptors come from a human donor in good health.

The chain combines TRBV5-6 with TRBJ2-5; 7 nucleotides match TRBD1. In germline, CDR1 is SGHDT, CDR2 YYEEEE. The CDR3 sequence is 16 residues long. Trimming at V came to 4 bases and at J to 5 bases, leaving 14 bases not matched to a gene. The CDR3 bases are TGTGCCAGCAGCCGATTAGTCGAGGGGGCAAAGGAGACCCAGTACTTC. Its protein product is CASSRLVEGAKETQYF.

The chain couples TRBV14 to TRBJ1-2; TRBD1 matches 7 bases. CDR3 size: 20 residues. Germline CDR1 and CDR2: SGHDN and FVKESK. J lost 3 bases, V lost 3 bases, and 22 bases had no gene match. CDR3 DNA: TGTGCCAGCAGCCACCCCAGTGCCCCCAACAGGGGCTCAGCAGACTATGGCTACACCTTC. It yields the protein CASSHPSAPNRGSADYGYTF.

This clone was recorded only once. V is TRBV6-5 and J is TRBJ2-2; 7 positions agree with TRBD2. The CDR3 loop spans 16 amino acids. Per the germline V gene, CDR1 is MNHEY and CDR2 is SVGAGI. Trimming at V came to 2 bases and at J to 1 base, leaving 4 bases not matched to a gene. This CDR3 reads CASSYGLAENTGELFF. CDR3 DNA: TGTGCCAGCAGTTACGGGCTAGCGGAGAACACCGGGGAGCTGTTTTTT.

This clone was observed a single time. The chain is built from TRBV11-2 and TRBJ1-1; 8 bases are shared with TRBD1. CDR1 SGHAT and CDR2 FQNNGV come from the germline V gene. The length of the CDR3 is 14 residues. Losses at the gene ends were 1 base for V and 4 bases for J; bases not matched to a gene: 2. The CDR3 DNA reads TGTGCCAGCAGCTTAGTCAGGGGGCTCACTGAAGCTTTCTTT. Amino acid sequence: CASSLVRGLTEAFF.

Only one count was recorded for this clone. The chain carries TRBV6-5 and TRBJ1-5; a weak D match, TRBD1 (5 bases). Germline values: CDR1 MNHEY, CDR2 SVGAGI. The CDR3 has 15 amino acids. Trimming took off 6 bases at V and 3 bases at J, with 15 bases between the two ends. The CDR3 region is CASSPPTGANQPQHF. CDR3 in DNA: TGTGCCAGCAGCCCTCCAACTGGGGCCAATCAGCCCCAGCATTTT.

This sequence joins TRBV29-1 and TRBJ2-2; D not resolved. Trimming cost V 3 bases and J 0 bases, with 11 bases left between them. The CDR3 sequence is 15 residues long. CDR1 and CDR2 (germline): SQVTM, ANQGSEA. CDR3 in DNA: TGCAGCGTTGATAGACTCTACGCGAACACCGGGGAGCTGTTTTTT. This sequence encodes CSVDRLYANTGELFF.

J is TRBJ1-5 and V is TRBV11-2; 7 nucleotides line up with TRBD1. Trimming at V came to 5 bases and at J to 5 bases, leaving 9 bases not matched to a gene. CDR3 length: 15 residues. From germline, CDR1 is SGHAT and CDR2 FQNNGV. CDR3 in DNA: TGTGCCAGCAGCAGAGATGACAGGGCCCATCAGCCCCAGCATTTT. Its protein product is CASSRDDRAHQPQHF.

This clone was seen a handful of times. The chain recombines TRBV9 with TRBJ1-2, with no clear D. The CDR3 runs to 12 residues. The germline V and J ends were trimmed by 4 bases and 4 bases, with 8 bases remaining between them. The germline V gene has CDR1 SGDLS and CDR2 YYNGEE. The CDR3 reads CASSFPVYGYTF. The CDR3 DNA follows: TGTGCCAGCAGCTTCCCAGTCTATGGCTACACCTTC.

This clone showed up just a few times. The gene calls are TRBV6-1 and TRBJ1-2; TRBD1 might be the D (6 bases). Germline V gives CDR1 MNHNS, CDR2 SASEGT. Trimming removed 2 bases from V and 6 bases from J, with 13 bases in between. The CDR3 spans 14 residues. The CDR3 reads CASSEQEGVDGYTF. In DNA, the CDR3 is TGTGCCAGCAGTGAACAAGAGGGGGTTGATGGCTACACCTTC.

This clone was picked up one time. The rearrangement joins TRBV9 to TRBJ2-1; TRBD1 is a possible D gene (5 bases). The CDR3 consists of 14 residues. CDR1 and CDR2 from the germline V gene are SGDLS and YYNGEE. V lost 2 bases to trimming and J lost 2 bases, with 8 bases between them. DNA of the CDR3: TGTGCCAGCAGCGTGCGACAGACCTACAATGAGCAGTTCTTC. This codes for CASSVRQTYNEQFF.